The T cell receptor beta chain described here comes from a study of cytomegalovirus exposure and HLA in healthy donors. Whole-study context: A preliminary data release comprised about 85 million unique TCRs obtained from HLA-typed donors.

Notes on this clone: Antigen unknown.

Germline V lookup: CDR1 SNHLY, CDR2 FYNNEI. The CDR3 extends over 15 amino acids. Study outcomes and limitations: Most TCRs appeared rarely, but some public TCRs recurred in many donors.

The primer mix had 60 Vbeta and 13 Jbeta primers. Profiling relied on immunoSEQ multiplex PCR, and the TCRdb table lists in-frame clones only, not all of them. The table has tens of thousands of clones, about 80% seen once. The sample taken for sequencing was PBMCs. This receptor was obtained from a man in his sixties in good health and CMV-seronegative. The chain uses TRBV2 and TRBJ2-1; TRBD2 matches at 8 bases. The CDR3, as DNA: TGTGTCAACTCACGAAGCGGGGGCCACACGGATGAGCAGTTCTTC. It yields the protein CVNSRSGGHTDEQFF. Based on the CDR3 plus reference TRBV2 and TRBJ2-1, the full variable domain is EPEVTQTPSHQVTQMGQEVILRCVPISNHLYFYWYRQILGQKVEFLVSFYNNEISEKSEIFDDQFSVERPDGSNFTLKIRSTKLEDSAMYFCVNSRSGGHTDEQFFGPGTRLTVL.